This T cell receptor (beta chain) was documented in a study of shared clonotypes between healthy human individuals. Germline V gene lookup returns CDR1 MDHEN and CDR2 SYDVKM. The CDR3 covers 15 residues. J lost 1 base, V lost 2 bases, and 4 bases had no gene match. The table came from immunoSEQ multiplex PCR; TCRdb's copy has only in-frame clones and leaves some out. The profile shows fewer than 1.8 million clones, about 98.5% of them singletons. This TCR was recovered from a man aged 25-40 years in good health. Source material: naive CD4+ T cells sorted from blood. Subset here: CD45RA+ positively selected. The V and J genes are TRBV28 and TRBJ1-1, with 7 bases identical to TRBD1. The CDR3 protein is CASSLRQGWNTEAFF. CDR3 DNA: TGTGCCAGCAGTTTAAGACAGGGCTGGAACACTGAAGCTTTCTTT. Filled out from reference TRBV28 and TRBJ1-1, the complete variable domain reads DVKVTQSSRYLVKRTGEKVFLECVQDMDHENMFWYRQDPGLGLRLIYFSYDVKMKEKGDIPEGYSVSREKKERFSLILESASTNQTSMYLCASSLRQGWNTEAFFGQGTRLTVV.